This T cell receptor beta chain was captured in a study of vaccination and CD4 T cells after COVID-19. General study results and limits: Convalescent patients had 304 of 307 vaccine-specific clones showing spike mono-reactivity.

Germline lookup yields CDR1 SGHRS and CDR2 YFSETQ. The CDR3 covers 17 residues. With 0 bases removed from V and 0 bases from J, the gap between germline ends came to 16 bases. Sequenced with the Oncomine TCR Beta short-read assay was DNA taken from cultured CD4+ T cells. Investigators isolated genomic DNA from cultured CD4+ T cells. One entry per CDR3 protein results from TCRdb running MiXCR on the PCR reads. The sample has more than 9,500 distinct CDR3 sequences, 50% seen once. Turning to this clonotype: Its antigen is not identified.

Treatment: roughly 11-day PBMC culture with coronavirus spike peptide pools or control peptides (ViraFEST assay). About 1.9 million PBMCs went into each well for culture with 10 IU/ml IL-2 and approximately 9 ug/ml peptide pools. V and J are TRBV5-1 and TRBJ2-7, with D possibly TRBD2 on 6 matching bases. The specimen sequenced was CD4+ T cells from blood, cultured in vitro. This TCR was sampled from a human donor who had recovered from COVID-19. The CDR3 protein is CASSLALSGGVSYEQYF. The CDR3 DNA is TGCGCCAGCAGCTTGGCCTTGTCCGGCGGGGTCTCCTACGAGCAGTACTTC.